This is a list of T cell receptor beta chains from one sample in a study of monozygotic twins with inflammatory bowel disease. TCRdb re-called the 5' RACE reads; every CDR3 protein appears as one record, without DNA. The sample table includes about 380,000 distinct CDR3 sequences. Sequencing was performed on blood. The receptors stem from a human donor with ulcerative colitis or Crohn's disease, or a healthy co-twin of an affected twin (not recorded which). CDR3s include the opening cysteine and the closing phenylalanine or tryptophan.

v_gene	j_gene	CDR3aa
TRBV5-1	TRBJ2-3	CASPAAPRTDTQYF
TRBV6-5	TRBJ1-6	CASSYSNWGRSYNSPLHF
TRBV11-2	TRBJ2-1	CASSLLAGDSYNEQFF
TRBV23-1	TRBJ2-3	CASSQSWSLAGGTDTQYF
TRBV6-2/TRBV6-3	TRBJ2-5	CASSYPQETQYF
TRBV7-3	TRBJ2-5	CASSLMGAREETQYF
TRBV12-3/TRBV12-4	TRBJ2-3	CASSLRRLGTDTQYF
TRBV6-1	TRBJ2-7	CASSDRALTYEQYF
TRBV7-8	TRBJ1-2	CASSLAGWGTNYGYTF
TRBV5-1	TRBJ2-7	CASSLYPGGDEQYF
TRBV5-1	TRBJ2-7	CASSFITGPWGQYF
TRBV19	TRBJ2-7	CASSPGLKTYEQYF
TRBV6-5	TRBJ2-6	CASSSLGQVLVGANVLTF
TRBV4-1	TRBJ2-5	CASSQEGTSGAWETQYF
TRBV19	TRBJ2-7	CASSDQGESLFEQYF
TRBV4-3	TRBJ2-4	CASSLSGGANMQYF
TRBV5-4	TRBJ2-1	CASSPQPTYNEQFF
TRBV12-5	TRBJ2-5	CASGLGLAGDQETQYF
TRBV3-1	TRBJ1-6	CASSQDLRYNSPLHF
TRBV20-1	TRBJ2-1	CSAREIAGGWQFF
TRBV5-1	TRBJ1-1	CASSQGLPREAFF
TRBV4-2	TRBJ2-3	CASSQDLSASLKQYF